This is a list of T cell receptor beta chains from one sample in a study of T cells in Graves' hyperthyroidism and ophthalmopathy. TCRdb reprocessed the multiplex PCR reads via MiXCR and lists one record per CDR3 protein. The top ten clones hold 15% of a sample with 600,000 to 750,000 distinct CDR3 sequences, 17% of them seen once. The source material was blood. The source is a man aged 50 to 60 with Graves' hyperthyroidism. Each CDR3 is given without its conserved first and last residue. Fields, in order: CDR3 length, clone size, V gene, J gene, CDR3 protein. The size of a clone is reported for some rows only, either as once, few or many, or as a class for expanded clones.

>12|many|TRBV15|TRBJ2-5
ATSRGDRGETQY
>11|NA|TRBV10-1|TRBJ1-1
ASSDPGYTEAF
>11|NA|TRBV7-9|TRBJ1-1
AGTGKVNTEAF
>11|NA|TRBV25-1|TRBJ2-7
ASRGGQGTTQY
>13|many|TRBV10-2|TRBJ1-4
ASSEGQATNEKLF
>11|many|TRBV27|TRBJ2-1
ASRTGVGNEQF
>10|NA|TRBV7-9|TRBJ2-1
AGEGRLNEQF
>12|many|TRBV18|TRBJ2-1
ASSPGTGGNEQF
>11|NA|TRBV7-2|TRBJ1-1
ASSPRTETEAF
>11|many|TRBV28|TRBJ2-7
ASSLNERHEQY
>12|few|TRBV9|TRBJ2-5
ASSVGNQQETQY
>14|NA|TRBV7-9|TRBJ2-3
ASSDQTGAFTDTQY